The source of this T cell receptor beta chain is a study of siplizumab effects on memory and regulatory T cells (dated by TCRdb to the late 2010s). For the wider study: The study examined how the anti-CD2 antibody siplizumab affects alloreactive T-cell subsets in allogeneic mixed lymphocyte reactions built from human PBMCs. The investigation overall reported the following: The cumulative frequency of alloreactive sequences that could be traced back to unstimulated CD4+ memory T cells was significantly reduced by siplizumab. Greater diversity appeared to be present in unstimulated naive T cells than in memory T cells, and a substantial contribution to the alloresponse seemed to be made by naive cells. No functional confirmation was obtained for the suppressive function of proliferating Tregs from siplizumab cultures. In reactions with siplizumab, an average of roughly 69% of mappable alloreactive CD4+ clones were Treg-derived, compared with about 27% in control reactions. A naive or memory phenotype could not be assigned to roughly 75-95% of proliferating CD4+ or CD8+ clones. Sequences below about 10^-5 frequency were poorly captured, so only a minor fraction of alloreactive clones could be mapped to unstimulated subsets.

Sorted unstimulated T cells and proliferating T cells recovered from mixed lymphocyte reactions underwent TCRbeta CDR3 sequencing. Fresh whole blood from some ten HLA-typed healthy donors was used as the source from which PBMCs were isolated. Unstimulated CD4+ regulatory T cells were FACS-sorted to map the origin of alloreactive clones. Libraries came from the immunoSEQ multiplex PCR assay. Approximately 100,000 TCR templates per sample were assayed on the deep sequencing platform. Genomic DNA extracted from sorted T cells was used for TCRbeta CDR3 sequencing. Concerning the study's data processing: The R programming language was used for the clonal analysis of the TCRbeta CDR3 data. Alloreactive CD4+ and CD8+ clones were defined by comparing unstimulated samples with post-reaction CFSE-low samples. Regulatory or non-regulatory origin was assigned to alloreactive CD4+ clones by matching of sequences to sorted unstimulated Treg and non-Treg repertoires. This is the immuneACCESS table as TCRdb keeps it, with only in-frame sequences that have V and J called. A part of the clones is gone; compared with another copy, unresolved V genes explain less than half, and the rest is unexplained. V and J calls and clone size are those listed in that table; D and trimming were worked out from the DNA. Counted in this sample were 100,000 or so clones; about 91% of them appeared once. The ten largest account for 0.73% of the sample.

In regard to this clone: Its antigen has not been determined. No qualities accompany the bases; no much larger clone lies one base away.

V and J are trimmed by 6 bases and 2 bases, and the gene matches miss 10 bases of the junction. CDR1 is given as MDHEN and CDR2 as SYDVKM, both from the germline V gene. Including cysteine and phenylalanine, the CDR3 has 16 amino acids. Only the CDR3 DNA stays, 48 bases, in frame from base 1. The clonotype originates from a human donor in good health. This sequence uses TRBV28 and TRBJ1-3, and 7 junctional nucleotides match TRBD1. Sequences were obtained from Tregs sorted from blood. The CDR3 protein: CASRSPGQTPGNTIYF. The nucleotide sequence is given as TGTGCCAGCAGATCCCCGGGACAGACCCCTGGAAACACCATATATTTT.